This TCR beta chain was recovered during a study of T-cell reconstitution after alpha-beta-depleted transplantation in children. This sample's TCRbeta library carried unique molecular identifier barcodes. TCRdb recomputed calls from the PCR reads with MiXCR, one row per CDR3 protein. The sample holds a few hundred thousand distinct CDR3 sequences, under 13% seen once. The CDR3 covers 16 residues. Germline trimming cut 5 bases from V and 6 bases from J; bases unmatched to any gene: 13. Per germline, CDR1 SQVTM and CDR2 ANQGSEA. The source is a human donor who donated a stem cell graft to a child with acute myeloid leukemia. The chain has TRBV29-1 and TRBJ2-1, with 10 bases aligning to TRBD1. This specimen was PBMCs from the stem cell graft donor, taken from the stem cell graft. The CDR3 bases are TGCAGCGTTAAGGGGTGGGGACAGGGGCCAGGCAATGAGCAGTTCTTC. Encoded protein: CSVKGWGQGPGNEQFF.